These 29 T cell receptor beta chains share one sample of origin, sequenced in a study of T-cell memory formation after mild COVID-19. One entry per CDR3 protein, called by TCRdb with MiXCR from the 5' RACE reads. The profile shows approximately 260,000 distinct CDR3 sequences, over 15% of them singletons. The specimen was PBMCs or a T cell subset sorted from them (not recorded which). The source of these receptors is a young man who had mild COVID-19 (a few samples of this study predate the infection). Cell type and time point are not known.

This sequence joins TRBV6-2 or TRBV6-3 and TRBJ1-1; no reliable D call. CDR1 is MNHEY and CDR2 is SVGEGT in the germline V gene. Deletions cut 2 bases from V and 5 bases from J, with 6 bases between. The CDR3 contains 12 residues. The CDR3 DNA follows: TGTGCCAGCAGTTACCAGAAAACTGAAGCTTTCTTT. Protein sequence: CASSYQKTEAFF.

This clonotype has a count of ten or more. The J gene is TRBJ2-3, the V gene TRBV7-9, with D possibly TRBD1 on 6 matching bases. Germline CDR1 reads SEHNR; CDR2 reads FQNEAQ (reference sequence). The CDR3 length is 17 residues. V dropped 5 bases and J dropped 2 bases, with 20 bases sitting between them. In DNA form, the CDR3 reads TGTGCCAGCAGCCGCCGTGCGACAGGACTCAACACAGATACGCAGTATTTT. Amino acid sequence: CASSRRATGLNTDTQYF.

The V gene is TRBV6-4, the J gene TRBJ2-1; 12 bases map to TRBD2. The ends lost 4 bases at V and 6 bases at J; junction bases unmatched: 4. CDR3 length equals 15 residues. CDR1 and CDR2 (germline): MRHNA, SNTAGT. Written as DNA, the CDR3 is TGTGCCAGCAGTGCCCTAGCGGGGGGGAGCAATGAGCAGTTCTTC. This gives the protein CASSALAGGSNEQFF.

This clonotype was counted ten times or more. This sequence joins TRBV7-9 and TRBJ2-2, with TRBD1 matching over 11 bases. The length of the CDR3 is 15 residues. Germline CDR1 SEHNR, CDR2 FQNEAQ (reference sequence). Unmatched junction bases numbered 5, after V lost 6 bases and J lost 5 bases. The CDR3 loop reads CASSRTGGETGELFF. The DNA of the CDR3 is TGTGCCAGCAGTCGGACAGGGGGCGAAACCGGGGAGCTGTTTTTT.

The sample holds many counts of this clonotype. The gene calls are TRBV4-3 and TRBJ2-3; tentative D call: TRBD1 (5 bases). The CDR3 length is 14 residues. The germline V gene encodes CDR1 LGHNA and CDR2 YSLEER. Trimming stripped 4 bases from V and 4 bases from J, with 12 bases between. CDR3 DNA: TGCGCCAGCAGCCTAGACAGCCAAGCAGATACGCAGTATTTT. Protein product: CASSLDSQADTQYF.

The genes are TRBV4-2 and TRBJ1-1, with 7 bases fitting TRBD1. The CDR3 has 14 amino acids. Germline assignment: CDR1 LGHNA and CDR2 YNFKEQ. This chain's CDR3 is CASQINRGNTEAFF. CDR3 coding DNA: TGTGCTAGCCAGATCAACAGGGGAAACACTGAAGCTTTCTTT.

This clonotype has only a few counts. This chain uses TRBV5-1 with TRBJ2-3; 7 bases map to TRBD1. V gave up 0 bases and J gave up 4 bases; unmatched junction bases: 5. The CDR3 has 15 residues. Germline V gene data show CDR1 as SGHRS and CDR2 as YFSETQ. In nucleotides, the CDR3 is TGCGCCAGCAGCTTGGGACAGGGTGGGGCAGATACGCAGTATTTT. Translation gives CASSLGQGGADTQYF.

This clonotype was observed a few times. V usage is TRBV12-3 or TRBV12-4 and J usage is TRBJ1-5; weak D call: TRBD1 (6 bases). The germline V and J ends were trimmed by 8 bases and 1 base, with 15 bases remaining between them. The CDR3 totals 15 residues. The CDR3 bases are TGTGCCAGCGTAGGGGGGGCATCGAGCAATCAGCCCCAGCATTTT. It specifies CASVGGASSNQPQHF.

This clonotype was detected only a few times. J is TRBJ1-1 and V is TRBV4-1, with D possibly matching TRBD1 (5 bases). V lost 5 bases to trimming and J lost 1 base, with 20 bases between them. Germline V gives CDR1 MGHRA, CDR2 YSYEKL. The CDR3 runs 17 residues. The CDR3 spells CASSNLAGGTGNTEAFF. The CDR3 nucleotides are TGCGCCAGCAGCAACCTAGCCGGGGGGACGGGGAACACTGAAGCTTTCTTT.

A few counts support this clonotype. This rearrangement joins TRBV20-1 to TRBJ2-7; unclear D gene. The germline V gene encodes CDR1 DFQATT and CDR2 SNEGSKA (reference sequence). Trimming removed 4 bases at V and 0 bases at J, with 7 bases between. The CDR3 extends over 12 amino acids. This chain's CDR3 is CSATRNSYEQYF. The CDR3 DNA reads as TGCAGTGCTACTCGGAACTCCTACGAGCAGTACTTC.

This clonotype was found a few times. The CDR3 spells CASSPHRDRGNQPQHF. The DNA for the CDR3 is TGTGCCAGCAGCCCCCACCGGGACAGGGGAAATCAGCCCCAGCATTTT. The V and J genes are TRBV12-3 or TRBV12-4 and TRBJ1-5; 10 bases are shared with TRBD1. J lost 4 bases, V lost 6 bases, and 9 bases had no gene match. This CDR3 comprises 16 residues.

This clonotype was detected only a few times. The V gene is TRBV12-3 or TRBV12-4, the J gene TRBJ1-4; the match to TRBD1 covers 7 bases. Trimming took 5 bases from V and 8 from J; bases not matched to a gene: 5. This CDR3 comprises 13 residues. As DNA, the CDR3 is TGTGCCAGCAGTCCCGGACAGGTAGAAAAACTGTTTTTT. Amino acid sequence: CASSPGQVEKLFF.

The chain carries TRBV4-3 and TRBJ2-3; 7 nucleotides line up with TRBD1. This CDR3 is built from 15 residues. Germline-derived CDR1 and CDR2 are LGHNA and YSLEER. V lost 0 bases and J lost 8; bases outside the gene matches: 8. CDR3 nucleotide sequence: TGCGCCAGCAGCCAAGATCCCCAGGGGGTGGGTACGCAGTATTTT. Its protein product is CASSQDPQGVGTQYF.

This clonotype came up a few times. The chain carries TRBV7-9 and TRBJ1-3; D is unclear. The V end lost 7 bases, the J end lost 0 bases, and 13 bases lay between the germline ends. CDR1 and CDR2 from the germline V gene are SEHNR and FQNEAQ (reference sequence). The CDR3 runs 15 residues. The CDR3 DNA reads TGTGCCAGCACCCGCCCGGGGAGCTCTGGAAACACCATATATTTT. Amino acid sequence: CASTRPGSSGNTIYF.

This clonotype was seen ten or more times. This sequence joins TRBV5-1 and TRBJ1-6; perhaps TRBD1 as D (6 bases). The CDR3 extends over 16 amino acids. Trimming removed 4 bases at V and 4 bases at J, with 15 bases between. Germline CDR1 and CDR2: SGHRS and YFSETQ. CDR3 DNA sequence: TGCGCCAGCAGCCCGGGGGGCTCTGAATATAATTCACCCCTCCACTTT. Protein product: CASSPGGSEYNSPLHF.

This chain links TRBV5-1 with TRBJ2-2; D is possibly TRBD2 (5 bases). Trimming pared 0 bases from V and 1 base from J, leaving 10 bases between. This CDR3 comprises 16 residues. The germline CDR1 and CDR2 sequences are SGHRS and YFSETQ. The CDR3 coding sequence is TGCGCCAGCAGCTTGGCCCGTCGGGGGAACACCGGGGAGCTGTTTTTT. Translated: CASSLARRGNTGELFF. The full variable domain, its missing parts supplied by reference TRBV5-1 and TRBJ2-2, is KAGVTQTPRYLIKTRGQQVTLSCSPISGHRSVSWYQQTPGQGLQFLFEYFSETQRNKGNFPGRFSGRQFSNSRSEMNVSTLELGDSALYLCASSLARRGNTGELFFGEGSRLTVL.

This clonotype has just a few counts. The V call is TRBV19, the J call TRBJ1-1, with 8 positions matching TRBD1. The germline CDR1 and CDR2 sequences are LNHDA and SQIVND (reference sequence). Unmatched junction bases numbered 7, after V lost 9 bases and J lost 1 base. This CDR3 is built from 14 residues. CDR3 amino acids: CARNGQGANTEAFF. The CDR3 DNA is TGTGCCAGAAACGGACAGGGTGCGAACACTGAAGCTTTCTTT.

The rearrangement joins TRBV6-2 or TRBV6-3 to TRBJ2-2; 8 bases fit TRBD2. The CDR3 has 19 residues. V was pared by 6 bases and J by 6 bases, with 21 bases of the junction left unmatched. Germline CDR1 and CDR2: MNHEY and SVGEGT. CDR3 residues: CASSNPPGRGAPNPGELFF. Written as DNA, the CDR3 is TGTGCCAGCAGCAACCCCCCTGGGCGGGGGGCCCCTAACCCCGGGGAGCTGTTTTTT.

This rearrangement joins TRBV7-2 to TRBJ2-3; D may correspond to TRBD1 or TRBD2 (5 bases each). Germline lookup yields CDR1 SGHTA and CDR2 FQGNSA. V gave up 1 base and J gave up 2 bases, with 10 bases separating them. This CDR3 region has 15 residues. CDR3 DNA sequence: TGTGCCAGCAGCTTAGTCTTCGGGGCCACAGATACGCAGTATTTT. This sequence encodes CASSLVFGATDTQYF.

This CDR3 reads CASSRTLPGNEQFF. In nucleotides, the CDR3 is TGTGCCAGCAGTCGGACCCTCCCTGGTAATGAGCAGTTCTTC. The gene calls are TRBV7-2 and TRBJ2-1, with D uncertain. The CDR3 loop spans 14 amino acids. The germline gives CDR1 SGHTA, CDR2 FQGNSA. Trimming took off 6 bases at V and 7 bases at J, with 16 bases between the two ends.

This clonotype was seen a handful of times. V gene TRBV6-2 or TRBV6-3 combines with J gene TRBJ2-1; 8 bases line up with TRBD2. The ends lost 6 bases at V and 4 bases at J; junction bases unmatched: 8. The germline CDR1 and CDR2 sequences are MNHEY and SVGEGT. The CDR3 consists of 15 residues. CDR3 bases: TGTGCCAGCAGGCCGATAGCGGGGTATTACAATGAGCAGTTCTTC. Protein product: CASRPIAGYYNEQFF.

The J gene is TRBJ2-1, the V gene TRBV4-2; 8 positions match TRBD2. This CDR3 is built from 16 residues. The germline CDR1 and CDR2 sequences are LGHNA and YNFKEQ. The trim removed 4 bases at V and 7 bases at J, leaving 12 bases unmatched. CDR3 coding DNA: TGTGCCAGCAGCCCGGGTTGGCGGGGGGCGGGGAATGAGCAGTTCTTC. This gives the protein CASSPGWRGAGNEQFF.

This clonotype was picked up a small number of times. The DNA for the CDR3 is TGTGCCAGCAGCCCGTGGGACAGCCCCCGGTGGGACTATGGCTACACCTTC. Translation: CASSPWDSPRWDYGYTF. The rearrangement uses TRBV5-5 and TRBJ1-2; 7 nucleotides align to TRBD1. The germline CDR1 and CDR2 sequences are SGHKS and YYEKEE (reference sequence). V shed 4 bases and J 3 bases; nucleotides not matched to a gene: 15. The CDR3 is made up of 17 amino acids.

The chain has TRBV3-1 and TRBJ1-2, with D possibly TRBD1 on 5 matching bases. The CDR3 has 13 amino acids. From germline, CDR1 is LGHDT and CDR2 YNNKEL (reference sequence). The V gene lost 1 base and the J gene lost 8 bases, with 11 bases spanning the gap. The CDR3 bases are TGTGCCAGCAGCCAAGTGGGGCAAGGAGGCTACACCTTC. Its protein is CASSQVGQGGYTF. Full variable domain (remainder filled in from reference TRBV3-1 and TRBJ1-2): DTAVSQTPKYLVTQMGNDKSIKCEQNLGHDTMYWYKQDSKKFLKIMFSYNNKELIINETVPNRFSPKSPDKAHLNLHINSLELGDSAVYFCASSQVGQGGYTFGSGTRLTVV.

This clonotype occurred a few times. The CDR3 region has the DNA TGTGCCAGCAGTGAAGGCTGGGGTTACTACGAGCAGTACTTC. It specifies CASSEGWGYYEQYF. The J gene is TRBJ2-7, the V gene TRBV2; D remains unclear. CDR3 length equals 14 residues. Trimming removed 1 base at V and 3 bases at J, with 10 bases between. Germline-derived CDR1 and CDR2 are SNHLY and FYNNEI.

A few counts support this clonotype. The chain's CDR3 is CASSRGAPTANEKLFF. The CDR3, as DNA: TGTGCCAGCTCTCGCGGGGCTCCGACGGCTAATGAAAAACTGTTTTTT. The V gene is TRBV18, the J gene TRBJ1-4; D might be TRBD1 (5 bases). V was shortened by 6 bases and J by 3 bases, with 17 bases between the two germline ends. The CDR3 runs 16 residues. Germline loops: CDR1 KGHSH, CDR2 LQKENI.

This clonotype was seen only a few times. This rearrangement joins TRBV12-3 or TRBV12-4 to TRBJ2-4; D is perhaps TRBD1 (6 bases). The V end lost 2 bases, the J end lost 4 bases, and 12 bases lay between the germline ends. The CDR3 sequence is 15 residues long. This CDR3 reads CASSLNGQGKNIQYF. For the CDR3, the DNA is TGTGCCAGCAGTTTAAACGGCCAGGGGAAAAACATTCAGTACTTC.

In this sample, this clonotype turned up many times. The chain combines TRBV19 with TRBJ2-1; 7 positions agree with TRBD1. V trimming: 5 bases; J trimming: 16 bases; junction bases outside the gene matches: 11. CDR3 length: 12 residues. Germline loops: CDR1 LNHDA, CDR2 SQIVND (reference sequence). The CDR3 DNA follows: TGTGCCAGTAGTCTAAACAGGGGCGCCGTCTTCTTC. This translates into CASSLNRGAVFF.

Points on this clonotype: This may come from a read error, since a much larger clone is one base off. The rearrangement uses TRBV7-9 and TRBJ2-5; possibly TRBD1 or TRBD2 for D (5 bases each). This CDR3 spans 14 amino acids. The germline gives CDR1 SEHNR, CDR2 FQNEAQ (reference sequence). In DNA form, the CDR3 reads TGTGACAGCTGCGTACTTGGGGCGGGAGAGACCCAGTACTTC. It yields the protein CDSCVLGAGETQYF.